This TCR beta chain is from a study of T-cell memory formation after mild COVID-19. Looking at the study overall: TCR clusters were mostly donor specific.

Using constant-segment primers, 5'RACE produced TCR alpha and TCR beta cDNA libraries carrying sample barcodes and UMIs. TCRdb reanalysed the 5' RACE reads using MiXCR and keeps one entry per CDR3 protein. The sample lists 50,000 to 60,000 distinct CDR3 sequences; approximately 30% were seen once. Sequences were obtained from PBMCs or a T cell subset sorted from them (not recorded which). This TCR was recovered from a young man who had mild COVID-19 (a few samples of this study predate the infection). Cell type and time point are not known.

CDR3 protein: CASSGMGLGGESYNEQFF. The CDR3 coding sequence is TGTGCCAGCAGCGGAATGGGATTGGGGGGGGAATCCTACAATGAGCAGTTCTTC. The chain joins TRBV11-1 to TRBJ2-1; 7 bases map to TRBD2. After removal of 5 bases from V and 1 base from J, the junction contained 14 bases not matched to a gene. Germline lookup yields CDR1 SGHAT and CDR2 FQDESV (reference sequence). The CDR3 is made up of 18 amino acids. Variable domain in full (rest from reference TRBV11-1 and TRBJ2-1): EAEVAQSPRYKITEKSQAVAFWCDPISGHATLYWYRQILGQGPELLVQFQDESVVDDSQLPKDRFSAERLKGVDSTLKIQPAELGDSAMYLCASSGMGLGGESYNEQFFGPGTRLTVL.